A selection of T cell receptor beta chains follows, all from one sample in a study of PD-L1 blockade in urothelial cancer. TCRdb's copy holds only in-frame clones and misses some; the assay was immunoSEQ multiplex PCR. The sample records 33,000 or so clones, about 80% being singletons. The starting material was PBMCs, obtained around atezolizumab (anti-PD-L1) treatment. The receptor set was obtained from a man between 70 and 80 years old with urothelial cancer. CDR3s include the opening cysteine and the closing phenylalanine or tryptophan. The order of the fields is clone size, V gene, J gene, D gene, CDR3 DNA, CDR3 protein. D genes are given only for firm matches. Where a row states a size, it is once, few, many or the class of an expanded clone; other rows omit it.

clone_size: -
v_call: TRBV6-5
j_call: TRBJ1-1
d_call: -
cdr3_nt: TGTGCCAGCGGTCGGGAGCCTAAGGCTGAAGCTTTCTTT
cdr3_aa: CASGREPKAEAFF

clone_size: few
v_call: TRBV28
j_call: TRBJ2-3
d_call: TRBD2
cdr3_nt: TGTGCCAGCAGCGACACTAGCGGGAGAACAGATACGCAGTATTTT
cdr3_aa: CASSDTSGRTDTQYF

clone_size: -
v_call: TRBV25-1
j_call: TRBJ2-3
d_call: TRBD1
cdr3_nt: TGTGCCAGCAGTGCCTGGACAGGGGGTCCAGATACGCAGTATTTT
cdr3_aa: CASSAWTGGPDTQYF

clone_size: -
v_call: TRBV28
j_call: TRBJ2-7
d_call: TRBD2
cdr3_nt: TGTGCCAGCAGGGGGACTAGCGGAGTCTACGAGCAGTACTTC
cdr3_aa: CASRGTSGVYEQYF

clone_size: -
v_call: TRBV9
j_call: TRBJ2-4
d_call: TRBD2
cdr3_nt: TGTGCCAGCAGCGTACAGGGCGGGGGGGCAACAAACATTCAGTACTTC
cdr3_aa: CASSVQGGGATNIQYF

clone_size: -
v_call: TRBV28
j_call: TRBJ2-7
d_call: TRBD2
cdr3_nt: TGTGCCAGCATCAACCGGGAGGGTCCCGAGCAGTACTTC
cdr3_aa: CASINREGPEQYF

clone_size: -
v_call: TRBV6-5
j_call: TRBJ2-2
d_call: -
cdr3_nt: TGTGCCAGCAGTTACTCTAGCACCGGGGAGCTGTTTTTT
cdr3_aa: CASSYSSTGELFF

clone_size: -
v_call: TRBV7-6
j_call: TRBJ1-1
d_call: TRBD1
cdr3_nt: TGTGCCAGCAGCTTAGGACAGGGGGCCGAAGCTTTCTTT
cdr3_aa: CASSLGQGAEAFF

clone_size: -
v_call: TRBV7-8
j_call: TRBJ1-2
d_call: -
cdr3_nt: TGTGCCAGCAGCACACCAGGGGCTCCTAACTATGGCTACACCTTC
cdr3_aa: CASSTPGAPNYGYTF

clone_size: once
v_call: TRBV15
j_call: TRBJ1-2
d_call: TRBD1
cdr3_nt: TGTGCCACCAAGACAGGGGACTTTAACTATGGCTACACCTTC
cdr3_aa: CATKTGDFNYGYTF

clone_size: -
v_call: TRBV28
j_call: TRBJ2-1
d_call: -
cdr3_nt: TGTGCCAGCAGTCAGTTATCAGGCGAGCAGTTCTTC
cdr3_aa: CASSQLSGEQFF

clone_size: -
v_call: TRBV5-5
j_call: TRBJ2-7
d_call: TRBD1
cdr3_nt: TGTGCCAGCAGTTATGCACAGGGGGTCTACGAGCAGTACTTC
cdr3_aa: CASSYAQGVYEQYF

clone_size: -
v_call: TRBV5-4
j_call: TRBJ2-5
d_call: -
cdr3_nt: TGTGCCAGCAGCCGGGACAACCAAGAGACCCAGTACTTC
cdr3_aa: CASSRDNQETQYF

clone_size: -
v_call: TRBV20-1
j_call: TRBJ2-7
d_call: -
cdr3_nt: TGCAGTGCCCTCATTAACAGGGAGCAGTACTTC
cdr3_aa: CSALINREQYF

clone_size: -
v_call: TRBV29-1
j_call: TRBJ2-7
d_call: -
cdr3_nt: TGCAGCGTTGGGGAACAGGGCTACGAGCAGTACTTC
cdr3_aa: CSVGEQGYEQYF

clone_size: few
v_call: TRBV27
j_call: TRBJ1-2
d_call: -
cdr3_nt: TGTGCCAGCAGTTTATCGGCTCTCGGGGGAACGGGCTACACCTTC
cdr3_aa: CASSLSALGGTGYTF

clone_size: -
v_call: TRBV30
j_call: TRBJ1-5
d_call: -
cdr3_nt: TGTGCCTGGAGTGTAGGCTCGAGGTTTCAGCCCCAGCATTTT
cdr3_aa: CAWSVGSRFQPQHF

clone_size: -
v_call: TRBV5-1
j_call: TRBJ2-7
d_call: TRBD1
cdr3_nt: TGCGCCAGCAGCTGGGGGGGACAGGGGGCACAGGAGCAGTACTTC
cdr3_aa: CASSWGGQGAQEQYF

clone_size: -
v_call: TRBV9
j_call: TRBJ2-2
d_call: TRBD2
cdr3_nt: TGTGCCAGCAGCGCCCTAGCGGGTCTAGACGGCGCGAACACCGGGGAGCTGTTTTTT
cdr3_aa: CASSALAGLDGANTGELFF

clone_size: -
v_call: TRBV6-1
j_call: TRBJ2-3
d_call: TRBD1
cdr3_nt: TGTGCCAGCAGTGTTGGGACAGGGCAGATGACAGATACGCAGTATTTT
cdr3_aa: CASSVGTGQMTDTQYF

clone_size: -
v_call: TRBV5-1
j_call: TRBJ2-7
d_call: TRBD2
cdr3_nt: TGCGCCAGCGGGTCGGGTAGCGGGACCTCCGAGCAGTACTTC
cdr3_aa: CASGSGSGTSEQYF

clone_size: -
v_call: TRBV4-3
j_call: TRBJ2-1
d_call: TRBD1
cdr3_nt: TGCGCCAGCAGCCTCGGGACAGGGGGCTACAATGAGCAGTTCTTC
cdr3_aa: CASSLGTGGYNEQFF

clone_size: -
v_call: TRBV5-1
j_call: TRBJ1-3
d_call: -
cdr3_nt: TGCGCCAGCAGCTTGGCCGGGATTAAATCTGGAAACACCATATATTTT
cdr3_aa: CASSLAGIKSGNTIYF

clone_size: -
v_call: TRBV29-1
j_call: TRBJ2-3
d_call: TRBD2
cdr3_nt: TGCAGCGTTGCAGGGACTAGAGGAAACTCAGATACGCAGTATTTT
cdr3_aa: CSVAGTRGNSDTQYF

clone_size: -
v_call: TRBV5-4
j_call: TRBJ1-1
d_call: -
cdr3_nt: TGTGCCAGCAGCTTGGTGGCGGGGGGTGAAGCTTTCTTT
cdr3_aa: CASSLVAGGEAFF